One and the same sample provided the 27 T cell receptor beta chains below, sequenced in a study of cytomegalovirus exposure and HLA in healthy donors. Clones were sequenced by immunoSEQ multiplex PCR, and TCRdb holds only the in-frame ones, with some missing. The table shows roughly 330,000 clones, with about 85% occurring only once. Specimen: PBMCs. These receptors all come from a woman aged 25 to 39 in good health and CMV-seropositive.

This chain connects TRBV5-6 to TRBJ2-7; tentative D call: TRBD2 (7 bases). The CDR3 covers 16 residues. Trimming took 4 bases from V and 0 from J, leaving 17 bases between them. Germline V lookup: CDR1 SGHDT, CDR2 YYEEEE. This CDR3 is CASSPGGGSSSYEQYF. The CDR3 DNA follows: TGTGCCAGCAGCCCTGGCGGGGGCTCAAGCTCCTACGAGCAGTACTTC.

This chain connects TRBV7-6 to TRBJ2-7, with 12 positions matching TRBD2. CDR3 size: 16 residues. The germline gives CDR1 SGHVS, CDR2 FNYEAQ. The J segment lost 1 base and the V segment lost 1 base, leaving 2 bases of the junction unmatched. The CDR3 sequence is CASSLELAGGSYEQYF. In nucleotides, the CDR3 is TGTGCCAGCAGCTTAGAGCTAGCGGGAGGGTCCTACGAGCAGTACTTC.

The chain combines TRBV28 with TRBJ1-5, with D tentatively TRBD1 (6 bases). Looked up from germline, CDR1 is MDHEN and CDR2 is SYDVKM. The CDR3 loop spans 17 amino acids. The V end lost 4 bases, the J end lost 0 bases, and 16 bases lay between the germline ends. DNA for the CDR3: TGTGCCAGCAGTTCCAGGGGCTTCGAAAATAGCAATCAGCCCCAGCATTTT. This codes for CASSSRGFENSNQPQHF. Looking up the rest from reference TRBV28 and TRBJ1-5 gives the full variable domain: DVKVTQSSRYLVKRTGEKVFLECVQDMDHENMFWYRQDPGLGLRLIYFSYDVKMKEKGDIPEGYSVSREKKERFSLILESASTNQTSMYLCASSSRGFENSNQPQHFGDGTRLSIL.

The chain combines TRBV9 with TRBJ1-1, with 7 bases aligning to TRBD1. The V gene's germline CDR1 is SGDLS and CDR2 YYNGEE. The CDR3 loop spans 17 amino acids. V was clipped by 0 bases and J by 3 bases; unmatched bases: 11. For the CDR3, the DNA is TGTGCCAGCAGCGTAGGGGATAGGACAGGTGGGGACACTGAAGCTTTCTTT. Encoded protein: CASSVGDRTGGDTEAFF.

The chain combines TRBV9 with TRBJ2-7; D ambiguous. The CDR3 is made up of 14 amino acids. Germline V gene sequence: CDR1 SGDLS, CDR2 YYNGEE. V was shortened by 0 bases and J by 7 bases, with 14 bases between the two germline ends. CDR3 in DNA: TGTGCCAGCAGCGTAGCCGGCTCTGCCACGGAGCAGTACTTC. This gives the protein CASSVAGSATEQYF.

Comment on this clone: Within the sample, other DNA sequences also encode this same CDR3. The chain couples TRBV28 to TRBJ2-7, with a weak D call TRBD1 (6 bases). V was clipped by 6 bases and J by 4 bases, with 10 bases between them. Germline V gene data show CDR1 as MDHEN and CDR2 as SYDVKM. This CDR3 is built from 12 residues. This chain's CDR3 is CASRLQGYEQYF. The CDR3 bases are TGTGCCAGCAGGTTACAGGGTTACGAGCAGTACTTC.

This chain uses TRBV27 with TRBJ2-1; 7 nucleotides agree with TRBD1. Germline CDR1 reads MNHEY; CDR2 reads SMNVEV (reference sequence). This CDR3 has 13 amino acids. Losses at the gene ends were 6 bases for V and 7 bases for J; bases not matched to a gene: 6. Here the CDR3 DNA reads TGTGCCAGCAGATCACTACAGGGGAATGAGCAGTTCTTC. This translates into CASRSLQGNEQFF.

The CDR3 region is CASSLSDRPNTEAFF. The CDR3 nucleotides read TGTGCCAGCAGCCTGTCGGACAGGCCGAACACTGAAGCTTTCTTT. The genes are TRBV21-1 and TRBJ1-1; TRBD1 is taken as the D call from the table, unchecked against the DNA. TRBV21-1 is an annotated pseudogene. This CDR3 has 15 amino acids.

This clone has just a few counts. The chain couples TRBV30 to TRBJ1-5; D gene uncertain. V dropped 4 bases and J dropped 1 base, with 8 bases sitting between them. Germline V gives CDR1 GTSNPN, CDR2 SVGIG (reference sequence). The CDR3 consists of 13 residues. CDR3 sequence (DNA): TGTGCCTGGAAGGGCAAGAGCAATCAGCCCCAGCATTTT. This translates into CAWKGKSNQPQHF.

V gene TRBV27 combines with J gene TRBJ2-3; TRBD2 matches at 8 bases. Losses at the gene ends were 0 bases for V and 0 bases for J; bases not matched to a gene: 20. Germline V gene data show CDR1 as MNHEY and CDR2 as SMNVEV (reference sequence). The CDR3 loop spans 22 amino acids. The CDR3 sequence: CASSLSGVGIAGGPLSTDTQYF. CDR3 nucleotides: TGTGCCAGCAGTTTATCTGGGGTCGGAATTGCGGGGGGCCCACTTAGCACAGATACGCAGTATTTT.

This rearrangement joins TRBV27 to TRBJ2-7; 9 positions agree with TRBD1. The CDR3 totals 13 residues. The V gene end was trimmed by 4 bases and the J gene end by 10 bases; junction bases not matched to a gene: 8. Looked up from germline, CDR1 is MNHEY and CDR2 is SMNVEV (reference sequence). The CDR3 region has the DNA TGTGCCAGCAGTTCCGGGACAGGGATATATCAGTACTTC. It codes for CASSSGTGIYQYF.

This clone was seen just once. J is TRBJ2-3 and V is TRBV7-3; 8 positions match TRBD2. J gave up 9 bases and V 4 bases, and 6 bases lay outside the gene matches. The germline V gene has CDR1 SGHTA and CDR2 FQGTGA. This CDR3 has 13 residues. CDR3 residues: CASSSGLAGTQYF. Here the CDR3 DNA reads TGTGCCAGCAGCTCCGGACTAGCAGGCACGCAGTATTTT.

The chain employs TRBV29-1 and TRBJ2-1; no definite D call. The CDR3 is 12 residues long. Trimming pared 0 bases from V and 6 bases from J, leaving 6 bases between. CDR1 is SQVTM, CDR2 ANQGSEA, per germline. The CDR3 DNA sequence: TGCAGCGTTGAAGAAAAGGCCAATGAGCAGTTCTTC. Amino acid sequence: CSVEEKANEQFF.

This sequence joins TRBV27 and TRBJ1-4; D may be TRBD1 (5 bases). Germline V gene sequence: CDR1 MNHEY, CDR2 SMNVEV (reference sequence). The CDR3 spans 14 residues. V was clipped by 6 bases and J by 4 bases, with 12 bases between them. The CDR3 DNA sequence: TGTGCCAGCAGCCCGACAGTGGATAATGAAAAACTGTTTTTT. Amino acids: CASSPTVDNEKLFF.

The rearrangement links TRBV18 to TRBJ1-2, with 7 bases that match TRBD1. Trimming at V came to 5 bases and at J to 7 bases, leaving 13 bases not matched to a gene. The CDR3 extends over 15 amino acids. Looked up from germline, CDR1 is KGHSH and CDR2 is LQKENI. In DNA form, the CDR3 reads TGTGCCAGCTCAGCGTCGGAGGGGGCGATTGGTGGCTACACCTTC. Amino acids: CASSASEGAIGGYTF. The variable domain in full, with the rest retrieved from reference TRBV18 and TRBJ1-2, is NAGVMQNPRHLVRRRGQEARLRCSPMKGHSHVYWYRQLPEEGLKFMVYLQKENIIDESGMPKERFSAEFPKEGPSILRIQQVVRGDSAAYFCASSASEGAIGGYTFGSGTRLTVV.

The chain joins TRBV15 to TRBJ1-1, with TRBD1 identical over 9 bases. V shed 8 bases, J shed 1 base, and the junction held 11 bases outside the gene matches. In germline, CDR1 is LNHNV, CDR2 YYDKDF (reference sequence). There are 16 residues in the CDR3. The CDR3 spells CATAGRTGVRNTEAFF. CDR3 sequence (DNA): TGTGCCACCGCAGGGCGGACAGGGGTTCGGAACACTGAAGCTTTCTTT.

V is TRBV5-4 and J is TRBJ1-2; D is ambiguous. Trimming shortened V by 4 bases and J by 5 bases, and 15 bases separated the two germline ends. The CDR3 has 14 residues. CDR1 is SGHNT, CDR2 YYREEE, per germline (reference sequence). CDR3 DNA: TGTGCCAGCAGCCCAACCAAGGGTCCGTATGGCTACACCTTC. Translation: CASSPTKGPYGYTF.

This chain links TRBV30 with TRBJ1-5, with 7 bases fitting TRBD1. The CDR3 runs 14 residues. CDR1 and CDR2 from the germline V gene are GTSNPN and SVGIG (reference sequence). Unmatched junction bases numbered 6, after V lost 2 bases and J lost 5 bases. The CDR3 DNA sequence: TGTGCCTGGAGTCTCCAGGGGGGATATCAGCCCCAGCATTTT. The encoded protein is CAWSLQGGYQPQHF.

The chain recombines TRBV28 with TRBJ2-7, with 8 bases identical to TRBD2. V lost 7 bases and J lost 5; bases outside the gene matches: 13. This CDR3 contains 15 residues. Germline loops: CDR1 MDHEN, CDR2 SYDVKM. CDR3 DNA sequence: TGTGCCAGCAATCCCGGGAGGGAGGTCAGGGACGAGCAGTACTTC. It encodes CASNPGREVRDEQYF.

The chain joins TRBV11-2 to TRBJ1-2; 10 nucleotides line up with TRBD1. V lost 4 bases, J lost 3 bases, and 14 bases stayed unmatched. CDR3 length: 18 amino acids. Germline CDR1 is SGHAT and CDR2 is FQNNGV. CDR3 in DNA: TGTGCCAGCAGCTCCATCCGGGACAGGGGATCCGCACACTATGGCTACACCTTC. Its translation is CASSSIRDRGSAHYGYTF.

The V and J genes are TRBV14 and TRBJ1-1; D is possibly TRBD1 (5 bases). Germline V gives CDR1 SGHDN, CDR2 FVKESK. Trimming removed 0 bases from V and 6 bases from J, with 23 bases in between. The CDR3 sequence is 18 residues long. CDR3 in amino acids: CASSQEGRGAWMTPEAFF. CDR3 in DNA: TGTGCCAGCAGCCAAGAGGGAAGGGGCGCTTGGATGACCCCTGAAGCTTTCTTT.

The table lists this clone with a count of one. This chain links TRBV14 with TRBJ1-2; unclear D gene. This CDR3 has 13 amino acids. Germline V gives CDR1 SGHDN, CDR2 FVKESK. The germline V and J ends were trimmed by 5 bases and 2 bases, with 9 bases remaining between them. The CDR3 loop is CASSAGRNYGYTF. The CDR3 DNA sequence: TGTGCCAGCAGCGCAGGACGGAACTATGGCTACACCTTC.

The chain joins TRBV14 to TRBJ2-7; a weak D match, TRBD1 (6 bases). Trimming took off 1 base at V and 5 bases at J, with 12 bases between the two ends. CDR1 and CDR2 (germline): SGHDN, FVKESK. This CDR3 comprises 14 residues. The CDR3 bases are TGTGCCAGCAGCCAAGGAGGGACATTCCACGAGCAGTACTTC. Translation gives CASSQGGTFHEQYF.

The genes are TRBV2 and TRBJ1-2; D is perhaps TRBD1 (5 bases). The CDR3 is made up of 13 amino acids. From germline, CDR1 is SNHLY and CDR2 FYNNEI. V was cut by 7 bases and J by 1 base, with 10 bases left in between. The CDR3 loop is CASIRGGNYGYTF. For the CDR3, the DNA is TGTGCCAGCATTCGTGGGGGTAACTATGGCTACACCTTC.

This clone was seen a handful of times. This chain joins TRBV11-3 and TRBJ1-1, with a tentative D call TRBD1 (6 bases). The CDR3 contains 14 residues. Germline V gene sequence: CDR1 SGHNT, CDR2 YENEEA. Trimming took 2 bases from V and 0 from J, leaving 7 bases between them. As DNA, the CDR3 is TGTGCCAGCAGCTTACGGGGGCTGAACACTGAAGCTTTCTTT. It codes for CASSLRGLNTEAFF.

This clone was counted a single time. This chain links TRBV2 with TRBJ2-1; the match to TRBD2 covers 8 bases. CDR3 length: 15 amino acids. Germline V gene sequence: CDR1 SNHLY, CDR2 FYNNEI. J was trimmed by 7 bases and V by 0 bases; bases with no gene match: 5. CDR3 coding DNA: TGTGCCAGCAGTGAAGCGCTTCGGGGGGGTAATGAGCAGTTCTTC. This encodes CASSEALRGGNEQFF.

The chain links TRBV4-3 to TRBJ2-5, with TRBD1 matching 8 bases. This CDR3 comprises 15 residues. J gave up 1 base and V 4 bases, and 5 bases lay outside the gene matches. Germline V CDR1 and CDR2: LGHNA, YSLEER. CDR3 amino acids: CASSPGTGLQETQYF. The CDR3 DNA reads as TGCGCCAGCAGCCCTGGGACAGGACTCCAAGAGACCCAGTACTTC.